What follows is one T cell receptor (beta chain) and its context. This sample was included in a study of beta chain features in type 1 diabetes. V was clipped by 8 bases and J by 3 bases, with 11 bases between them. Looked up from germline, CDR1 is MGHDK and CDR2 is SYGVNS. The CDR3 covers 13 residues. Sequenced material consisted of expressed TCRB transcripts (all of the isolated RNA was reverse transcribed). Some clones are missing from TCRdb's copy, which holds only in-frame ones; the method was immunoSEQ multiplex PCR. Counted here are about 340,000 clones, 6.5% to 10% occurring once; the ten biggest clones make up less than 0.5%.

This receptor was taken from a woman under 30 in good health. The V and J genes are TRBV25-1 and TRBJ2-1, with D unresolved. The specimen was central memory CD4+ T cells from blood. CDR3 coding DNA: TGTGCCAGCGCCCATAGGAACTACAATGAGCAGTTCTTC. Translation gives CASAHRNYNEQFF. Drawing the rest from reference TRBV25-1 and TRBJ2-1, the complete variable domain is EADIYQTPRYLVIGTGKKITLECSQTMGHDKMYWYQQDPGMELHLIHYSYGVNSTEKGDLSSESTVSRIRTEHFPLTLESARPSHTSQYLCASAHRNYNEQFFGPGTRLTVL.